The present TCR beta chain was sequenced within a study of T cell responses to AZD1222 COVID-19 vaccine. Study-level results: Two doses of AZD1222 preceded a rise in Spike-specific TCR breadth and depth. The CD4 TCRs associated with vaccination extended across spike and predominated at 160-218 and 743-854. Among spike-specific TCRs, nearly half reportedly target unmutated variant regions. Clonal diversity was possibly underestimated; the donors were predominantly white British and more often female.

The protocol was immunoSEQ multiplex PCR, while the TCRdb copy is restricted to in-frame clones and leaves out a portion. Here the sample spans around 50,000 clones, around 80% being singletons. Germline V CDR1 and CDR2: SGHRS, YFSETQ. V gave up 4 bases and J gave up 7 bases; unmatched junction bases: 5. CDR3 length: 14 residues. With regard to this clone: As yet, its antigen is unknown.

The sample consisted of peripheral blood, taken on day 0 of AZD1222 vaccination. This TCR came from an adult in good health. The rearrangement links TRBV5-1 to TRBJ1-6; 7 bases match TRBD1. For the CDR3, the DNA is TGCGCCAGCAGCATAGGACAGGCGAATTCACCCCTCCACTTT. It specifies CASSIGQANSPLHF.